This is a list of T cell receptor beta chains from one sample in a study of T cells in Graves' hyperthyroidism and ophthalmopathy. TCRdb re-derived calls from the multiplex PCR reads in MiXCR, one entry per CDR3 protein. This sample has 650,000 to 750,000 distinct CDR3 sequences, with approximately 15% found just once. The specimen was blood. The receptors derive from a woman aged 18 to 35 with Graves' hyperthyroidism. The conserved cysteine and the conserved F or W are not part of the CDR3 here.

V gene,CDR3 protein
TRBV19,ASSILGRREKLF
TRBV4-3,ASSPDGGLNEQY
TRBV7-9,ASTKLGQGANEQY
TRBV28,ASRTGQKTQY
TRBV20-1,SALPGQGWGNQPQH
TRBV5-6,ASSQLHLRETQY
TRBV7-2,ASSFIGYEQY
TRBV3-1,ASSQVADRAYEQY
TRBV4-1,ASSQVVKGNQPQH
TRBV3-1,ASSQDVAASLGYT
TRBV6-2/TRBV6-3,ASSRRASGRAFADTQY
TRBV6-2/TRBV6-3,ASSYKADEKLF
TRBV5-6,ASSSGQGAFLST
TRBV5-6,ASSFWGTANTEAF
TRBV6-2/TRBV6-3,ASGDGLASYNEQF
TRBV7-8,ASSLVRVGGGELF
TRBV30,AWSWTGGGETQY
TRBV29-1,SVEGPGTSGSSVMLNEQF
TRBV11-2,ASSRTGTSDNEQF
TRBV28,ASSRVLRAF
TRBV19,ASTRTGTKTGNQPQH
TRBV3-1,ASSQAPAVLDTGELF
TRBV27,ASSQRVAESYEQY